One sample yielded the 26 T cell receptor beta chains listed below, sequenced in a study of T cell changes during pregnancy in multiple sclerosis. The repertoire was sequenced with immunoSEQ multiplex PCR; TCRdb's copy has only in-frame clones and lacks some. The sample has some 31,000 clones, roughly 91% seen once; the top ten hold 3% to 5%. This specimen was CD8+ T cells from peripheral blood mononuclear cells, taken in the second trimester of pregnancy. The receptors were gathered from a female donor in good health, enrolled as a control in a pregnancy study.

The V and J genes are TRBV4-2 and TRBJ2-1; 16 bases are shared with TRBD2. This CDR3 comprises 18 residues. The junction had 9 bases not matched to a gene; V was cut back by 0 bases and J by 10 bases. CDR1 LGHNA and CDR2 YNFKEQ come from the germline V gene. CDR3: CASSQELGTSGGAAEQFF. The CDR3 DNA reads TGTGCCAGCAGCCAAGAACTAGGGACTAGCGGGGGGGCAGCGGAGCAGTTCTTC.

CDR3 bases: TGTGCCAGCAGCGCCGGAGAGACAGGGTATGGCTACACCTTC. It specifies CASSAGETGYGYTF. The V gene is TRBV9, the J gene TRBJ1-2, with TRBD1 matching over 7 bases. The CDR3 consists of 14 residues. Germline V lookup: CDR1 SGDLS, CDR2 YYNGEE. The V gene end was trimmed by 3 bases and the J gene end by 5 bases; junction bases not matched to a gene: 7.

This clone is categorized as medium-sized. This same CDR3 is encoded by further DNA sequences in the sample. The rearrangement joins TRBV27 to TRBJ1-1; 7 bases are shared with TRBD1. This CDR3 has 12 residues. The V and J ends lost 6 bases and 4 bases, in that order; junction bases with no gene match: 2. CDR1 and CDR2 from the germline V gene are MNHEY and SMNVEV (reference sequence). The CDR3 DNA follows: TGTGCCAGCAGCCAGGGGGGCACTGAAGCTTTCTTT. Protein sequence: CASSQGGTEAFF.

V usage is TRBV25-1 and J usage is TRBJ1-3; D unresolved. V lost 11 bases, J lost 7 bases, and 12 bases lay in between. The CDR3 has 11 amino acids. Germline CDR1 and CDR2: MGHDK and SYGVNS. The DNA for the CDR3 is TGTGCCCTAATCTGCGGGAACACCATATATTTT. Amino acid sequence: CALICGNTIYF.

The V call is TRBV7-3, the J call TRBJ1-1; D is uncertain. Germline V lookup: CDR1 SGHTA, CDR2 FQGTGA. The CDR3 runs to 12 residues. V shed 4 bases and J shed 6 bases, with 9 bases lying between them. CDR3 residues: CASSSGSAEAFF. The CDR3 DNA reads as TGTGCCAGCAGCTCCGGGTCTGCTGAAGCTTTCTTT.

Written as DNA, the CDR3 is TGTGCCAGCAGCCCGGACAGGGGTGGCAATCAGCCCCAGCATTTT. This gives the protein CASSPDRGGNQPQHF. The chain couples TRBV7-9 to TRBJ1-5, with 9 bases lining up with TRBD1. V lost 5 bases to trimming and J lost 2 bases; unmatched junction nucleotides: 4. The CDR3 has 15 residues. Germline loops: CDR1 SEHNR, CDR2 FQNEAQ (reference sequence).

The rearrangement joins TRBV7-2 to TRBJ2-7; 7 positions match TRBD1. CDR1 is SGHTA and CDR2 is FQGNSA in the germline V gene. V lost 3 bases, J lost 2 bases, and 1 base stayed unmatched. This CDR3 contains 13 residues. CDR3 bases: TGTGCCAGCAGCTTTGGACAGGCCTACGAGCAGTACTTC. Protein sequence: CASSFGQAYEQYF. The full variable domain, rest sourced from reference TRBV7-2 and TRBJ2-7, is GAGVSQSPSNKVTEKGKDVELRCDPISGHTALYWYRQSLGQGLEFLIYFQGNSAPDKSGLPSDRFSAERTGGSVSTLTIQRTQQEDSAVYLCASSFGQAYEQYFGPGTRLTVT.

V is TRBV14 and J is TRBJ2-3; TRBD1 aligns across 12 bases. With V trimmed by 1 base and J by 5 bases, 7 bases remained unmatched. Germline-derived CDR1 and CDR2 are SGHDN and FVKESK. The CDR3 is 17 residues long. CDR3 coding DNA: TGTGCCAGCAGCCAAGTCCCGGGACAGGGGGCAGGAGATACGCAGTATTTT. The encoded protein is CASSQVPGQGAGDTQYF.

The V and J genes are TRBV6-1 and TRBJ1-5; D ambiguous. The germline V gene has CDR1 MNHNS and CDR2 SASEGT. CDR3 length: 11 residues. V lost 7 bases, J lost 11 bases, and 12 bases lay in between. The CDR3 coding sequence is TGTGCCAGCACAACGGTCGCGGCCCAGCATTTT. Translating gives CASTTVAAQHF.

The gene calls are TRBV4-3 and TRBJ1-1; 7 bases agree with TRBD1. The germline gives CDR1 LGHNA, CDR2 YSLEER. J was trimmed by 5 bases and V by 4 bases; bases with no gene match: 13. This CDR3 region has 16 residues. In DNA form, the CDR3 reads TGCGCCAGCAGCCCAGGGACAGCGACTAAAGGAACTGAAGCTTTCTTT. Protein: CASSPGTATKGTEAFF.

This sequence joins TRBV30 and TRBJ1-5, with TRBD1 matching 7 bases. The V gene end was trimmed by 3 bases and the J gene end by 1 base; junction bases not matched to a gene: 3. The germline V gene has CDR1 GTSNPN and CDR2 SVGIG (reference sequence). This CDR3 has 14 amino acids. In DNA, the CDR3 is TGTGCCTGGAGACTAGGGGGCAGCAATCAGCCCCAGCATTTT. Its protein is CAWRLGGSNQPQHF.

V is TRBV19 and J is TRBJ1-2; perhaps TRBD1 as D (5 bases). The germline V gene encodes CDR1 LNHDA and CDR2 SQIVND (reference sequence). V lost 5 bases and J 4 bases, leaving 11 bases between the germline ends. The CDR3 extends over 13 amino acids. The CDR3 spells CASSLQVTYGYTF. In nucleotides, the CDR3 is TGTGCCAGTAGTCTACAGGTGACCTATGGCTACACCTTC. Full variable domain (outside the CDR3, taken from reference TRBV19 and TRBJ1-2): DGGITQSPKYLFRKEGQNVTLSCEQNLNHDAMYWYRQDPGQGLRLIYYSQIVNDFQKGDIAEGYSVSREKKESFPLTVTSAQKNPTAFYLCASSLQVTYGYTFGSGTRLTVV.

The genes are TRBV9 and TRBJ1-3; 8 bases align to TRBD1. V lost 1 base to trimming and J lost 1 base; unmatched junction nucleotides: 7. This CDR3 has 17 amino acids. Germline CDR1 reads SGDLS; CDR2 reads YYNGEE. The CDR3 DNA is TGTGCCAGCAGCGTACCCGAGACAGGGGAATCTGGAAACACCATATATTTT. Encoded protein: CASSVPETGESGNTIYF.

The chain uses TRBV27 and TRBJ2-7; possible D gene TRBD2, 7 bases. CDR3 length equals 11 residues. V dropped 8 bases and J dropped 5 bases, with 10 bases sitting between them. The germline V gene has CDR1 MNHEY and CDR2 SMNVEV (reference sequence). CDR3 loop: CASVGGHEQYF. CDR3 DNA sequence: TGTGCCAGCGTGGGGGGGCACGAGCAGTACTTC.

This clone appeared once. The gene calls are TRBV7-9 and TRBJ2-7, with D maybe TRBD1 (6 bases). Between the trimmed V and J ends, which lost 2 bases and 2 bases, there was a span of 10 bases. Germline loops: CDR1 SEHNR, CDR2 FQNEAQ (reference sequence). The CDR3 length is 14 residues. CDR3 coding DNA: TGTGCCAGCAGCTTAAGCGAGGGGGCCTACGAGCAGTACTTC. Encoded protein: CASSLSEGAYEQYF.

V is TRBV4-1 and J is TRBJ2-3; D gene uncertain. The germline gives CDR1 MGHRA, CDR2 YSYEKL. CDR3 length: 13 residues. V gave up 2 bases and J gave up 11 bases, with 14 bases separating them. The CDR3 sequence: CASSQNGGLEQYF. The CDR3, as DNA: TGCGCCAGCAGCCAAAATGGCGGTCTAGAGCAGTATTTT.

This chain links TRBV5-8 with TRBJ1-1, with D possibly TRBD1 on 5 matching bases. V lost 4 bases and J lost 2, with 12 bases in between. CDR1 and CDR2 (germline): SGHTS, YDEGEE. The CDR3 covers 14 residues. DNA of the CDR3: TGTGCCAGCAGCCTCCAGGGATACAACACTGAAGCTTTCTTT. The encoded protein is CASSLQGYNTEAFF.

This chain uses TRBV5-1 with TRBJ1-2; 8 nucleotides line up with TRBD1. Trimming cost V 4 bases and J 0 bases; bases outside gene matches: 8. Germline V lookup: CDR1 SGHRS, CDR2 YFSETQ. The CDR3 is made up of 16 amino acids. The CDR3 reads CASSNTAGGANYGYTF. The CDR3 DNA sequence: TGCGCCAGCAGCAATACCGCAGGGGGCGCTAACTATGGCTACACCTTC. Full variable domain (remainder filled in from reference TRBV5-1 and TRBJ1-2): KAGVTQTPRYLIKTRGQQVTLSCSPISGHRSVSWYQQTPGQGLQFLFEYFSETQRNKGNFPGRFSGRQFSNSRSEMNVSTLELGDSALYLCASSNTAGGANYGYTFGSGTRLTVV.

The V and J genes are TRBV11-1 and TRBJ2-1, with D perhaps matching TRBD2 (7 bases). Trimming removed 1 base from V and 0 bases from J, with 16 bases in between. Germline V gives CDR1 SGHAT, CDR2 FQDESV (reference sequence). The CDR3 is 18 residues long. The CDR3 here is CASSLGARGEGSYNEQFF. In DNA form, the CDR3 reads TGTGCCAGCAGCTTAGGTGCAAGGGGGGAGGGCTCCTACAATGAGCAGTTCTTC.

The J gene is TRBJ1-5, the V gene TRBV15; D not certain. The germline V gene encodes CDR1 LNHNV and CDR2 YYDKDF (reference sequence). The CDR3 has 14 amino acids. Trimming stripped 3 bases from V and 5 bases from J, with 11 bases between. CDR3 coding DNA: TGTGCCACCAGCAGGCAGACTCCCGATCAGCCCCAGCATTTT. This translates into CATSRQTPDQPQHF.

This clone was seen only a few times. The V gene is TRBV19, the J gene TRBJ1-1; 8 nucleotides match TRBD1. The CDR3 covers 14 residues. Germline values: CDR1 LNHDA, CDR2 SQIVND (reference sequence). V gave up 3 bases and J gave up 4 bases; unmatched junction bases: 4. The CDR3 loop is CASSIGTGGTEAFF. CDR3 sequence (DNA): TGTGCCAGTAGTATCGGAACAGGGGGCACTGAAGCTTTCTTT.

This chain joins TRBV5-6 and TRBJ1-4; 10 bases map to TRBD1. This CDR3 region has 15 residues. The V and J ends lost 4 bases and 14 bases, in that order; junction bases with no gene match: 14. CDR1 and CDR2 from the germline V gene are SGHDT and YYEEEE. Here the CDR3 DNA reads TGTGCCAGCAGCCAAGAGACAGGGGGCCCTGGAAAGCTGTTTTTT. Translated: CASSQETGGPGKLFF.

The chain combines TRBV7-6 with TRBJ2-1, with a possible D match to TRBD1 (5 bases). V lost 1 base to trimming and J lost 6 bases, with 13 bases between them. Looked up from germline, CDR1 is SGHVS and CDR2 is FNYEAQ. The CDR3 is made up of 15 amino acids. For the CDR3, the DNA is TGTGCCAGCAGCTTAGTGGTTAGGGGCGGCAATGAGCAGTTCTTC. Translation gives CASSLVVRGGNEQFF.

This clone appeared once. This chain links TRBV11-3 with TRBJ2-2; 9 bases line up with TRBD2. V was clipped by 5 bases and J by 2 bases; unmatched bases: 9. The CDR3 contains 17 residues. Per the germline V gene, CDR1 is SGHNT and CDR2 is YENEEA. The CDR3 sequence is CASSPVLAGANTGELFF. CDR3 coding DNA: TGTGCCAGCAGCCCCGTGTTAGCGGGGGCAAACACCGGGGAGCTGTTTTTT.

The chain couples TRBV7-8 to TRBJ2-5; perhaps TRBD2 as D (5 bases). V was clipped by 6 bases and J by 4 bases, with 12 bases between them. CDR3 size: 13 residues. Germline CDR1 is SGHVS and CDR2 is FQNEAQ. The CDR3 here is CASREALRETQYF. CDR3 sequence (DNA): TGTGCCAGCAGGGAGGCGCTGAGAGAGACCCAGTACTTC.

V and J are TRBV23-1 and TRBJ2-6, with no clear D. TRBV23-1 is known as an ORF, though its function is uncertain. The CDR3 loop spans 13 amino acids. Trimming shortened V by 5 bases and J by 12 bases, and 14 bases separated the two germline ends. The CDR3: CASSMSRISVLTF. The CDR3 DNA reads as TGCGCCAGCAGTATGTCCAGGATCTCCGTCCTGACTTTC.